Below, one TCR beta chain is given with its context. Its antigen is not known. The sample originates from a study of high-grade serous ovarian cancer treatment subgroups. Germline lookup yields CDR1 LNHDA and CDR2 SQIVND (reference sequence). The junction had 8 bases not matched to a gene; V was cut back by 10 bases and J by 5 bases. The CDR3 totals 13 residues. The assay was immunoSEQ multiplex PCR, and TCRdb's table has in-frame clones only and misses some. The sample lists about 40,000 clones, over 60% occurring once. General study points: Repertoire similarity ranged roughly 0.1 to 0.85 between tumors of one patient.

Tumor samples were taken before definitive surgery or chemotherapy. This chain links TRBV19 with TRBJ1-1; TRBD1 matches at 9 bases. The sequencing input was tumor tissue. The sequence was obtained from a human donor with high-grade serous ovarian cancer. The CDR3 DNA is TGTGCCACCACACAGGGGGCTAGTACTGAAGCTTTCTTT. It encodes CATTQGASTEAFF.